The 23 T cell receptor beta chains listed next were all sequenced from one sample in a study of blood T cells in healthy people across ages. Alongside a J-beta primer mix, a sample-barcoded 5' primer served in a second PCR lasting 7 to 11 cycles. TCRdb ran MiXCR on the 5' RACE reads and lists one entry per CDR3 protein. The sample lists approximately 800,000 distinct CDR3 sequences, 55% to 65% occurring once. Sequenced input: blood. The receptor set was obtained from a man under 40 in good health.

The V call is TRBV5-1, the J call TRBJ2-5; D perhaps matches TRBD2 (5 bases). With 1 base removed from V and 0 bases from J, the gap between germline ends came to 13 bases. Germline CDR1 SGHRS, CDR2 YFSETQ. This CDR3 spans 16 amino acids. The CDR3: CASSLKADLYQETQYF. Written as DNA, the CDR3 is TGCGCCAGCAGCTTGAAAGCGGATCTGTACCAAGAGACCCAGTACTTC.

This clonotype was counted only a few times. The genes are TRBV10-3 and TRBJ2-7, with TRBD1 matching over 8 bases. J gave up 2 bases and V 11 bases, and 5 bases lay outside the gene matches. CDR1 and CDR2 from the germline V gene are ENHRY and SYGVKD. The CDR3 is made up of 12 amino acids. CDR3 sequence (DNA): TGTGCCGTGACAGGGGACGCCTACGAGCAGTACTTC. Protein: CAVTGDAYEQYF.

This clonotype was counted only a few times. The gene calls are TRBV28 and TRBJ2-2, with 10 bases lining up with TRBD1. The CDR3 contains 15 residues. The junction had 6 bases not matched to a gene; V was cut back by 10 bases and J by 1 base. Germline loops: CDR1 MDHEN, CDR2 SYDVKM. The CDR3 spells CATRGQGRNTGELFF. The CDR3 nucleotides read TGTGCCACCCGGGGACAGGGGAGGAACACCGGGGAGCTGTTTTTT.

This clonotype has just a few counts. The V gene is TRBV6-5, the J gene TRBJ2-5; TRBD2 aligns across 10 bases. The CDR3 is 16 residues long. Germline values: CDR1 MNHEY, CDR2 SVGAGI. V lost 2 bases and J lost 1; bases outside the gene matches: 4. CDR3 protein: CASSYGLAGVQETQYF. The CDR3 DNA sequence: TGTGCCAGCAGTTACGGGCTAGCGGGGGTCCAAGAGACCCAGTACTTC.

Details on this clonotype: One junction end does not reproduce the germline sequence, and a read error may be involved. This chain uses TRBV11-2 with TRBJ2-4; 9 bases are a match to TRBD2. The J call may be faulty, since TRBJ2-7 better matches the DNA end. The CDR3 is 16 residues long. The germline gives CDR1 SGHAT, CDR2 FQNNGV. CDR3 sequence (DNA): TGTACCAGCAGCTTAGATGCTAGCGGGGTGTGGCACGAGCAGTACTTC. Translation: CTSSLDASGVWHEQYF.

V and J are TRBV7-2 and TRBJ1-2; 8 nucleotides agree with TRBD1. The CDR3 contains 14 residues. Unmatched junction bases numbered 9, after V lost 5 bases and J lost 7 bases. The germline V gene encodes CDR1 SGHTA and CDR2 FQGNSA. The CDR3 reads CASSIGTGAGGYTF. The CDR3 region has the DNA TGTGCCAGCAGCATTGGGACAGGAGCGGGTGGCTACACCTTC.

The rearrangement joins TRBV29-1 to TRBJ2-1; TRBD2 might be the D (5 bases). Trimming removed 7 bases at V and 8 bases at J, with 15 bases between. CDR1 is SQVTM, CDR2 ANQGSEA, per germline. The CDR3 runs to 12 residues. The CDR3 reads CSALVSADEQFF. CDR3 nucleotides: TGCAGCGCACTAGTTTCCGCGGATGAGCAGTTCTTC.

V usage is TRBV28 and J usage is TRBJ2-1; the D gene is possibly TRBD2 (5 bases). The CDR3 contains 15 residues. The germline CDR1 and CDR2 sequences are MDHEN and SYDVKM. V lost 2 bases and J 6 bases, leaving 14 bases between the germline ends. The CDR3 DNA reads TGTGCCAGCAGTTTAGCGGGCCCTATTGGCAATGAGCAGTTCTTC. It codes for CASSLAGPIGNEQFF.

This clonotype was detected a few times. The CDR3 DNA reads as TGTGCCAGCAGCTTTGAAGCACAGGGGTACAATGAGCAGTTCTTC. Translating it yields CASSFEAQGYNEQFF. V gene TRBV7-2 combines with J gene TRBJ2-1, with TRBD1 matching over 7 bases. The CDR3 totals 15 residues. V lost 3 bases to trimming and J lost 4 bases; unmatched junction nucleotides: 6. Per the germline V gene, CDR1 is SGHTA and CDR2 is FQGNSA.

This rearrangement joins TRBV2 to TRBJ2-2; the D gene is possibly TRBD2 (5 bases). The CDR3 consists of 15 residues. Trimming took off 0 bases at V and 5 bases at J, with 10 bases between the two ends. Germline CDR1 SNHLY, CDR2 FYNNEI. CDR3 region: CASSEALRETGELFF. For the CDR3, the DNA is TGTGCCAGCAGTGAAGCGCTTCGGGAAACCGGGGAGCTGTTTTTT.

This rearrangement joins TRBV29-1 to TRBJ2-4; TRBD2 matches 7 bases. Germline V gene sequence: CDR1 SQVTM, CDR2 ANQGSEA. J lost 13 bases, V lost 6 bases, and 9 bases had no gene match. The CDR3 consists of 11 residues. CDR3 region: CSVRLGREQYF. DNA for the CDR3: TGCAGCGTCCGGTTAGGGAGGGAGCAGTACTTC.

This chain links TRBV14 with TRBJ2-4; TRBD2 is a possible D gene (5 bases). V lost 5 bases, J lost 0 bases, and 8 bases lay in between. The CDR3 is made up of 14 amino acids. Germline assignment: CDR1 SGHDN and CDR2 FVKESK. The CDR3 sequence: CASSSRAAKNIQYF. The CDR3 coding sequence is TGTGCCAGCAGCTCGCGGGCAGCCAAAAACATTCAGTACTTC. Using reference TRBV14 and TRBJ2-4 for the parts outside the CDR3, the full variable domain is EAGVTQFPSHSVIEKGQTVTLRCDPISGHDNLYWYRRVMGKEIKFLLHFVKESKQDESGMPNNRFLAERTGGTYSTLKVQPAELEDSGVYFCASSSRAAKNIQYFGAGTRLSVL.

This clonotype was detected only once. V and J are TRBV7-3 and TRBJ1-2; D possibly corresponds to TRBD1 (5 bases). The V and J ends lost 5 bases and 8 bases respectively, with 18 bases between them. CDR3 length: 14 amino acids. CDR1 and CDR2 (germline): SGHTA, FQGTGA. The CDR3 nucleotides read TGTGCCAGCAGCGAGGGGTCGGGGTTTGAAGGCTACACCTTC. Translating gives CASSEGSGFEGYTF.

The gene calls are TRBV15 and TRBJ2-5; D assignment may be TRBD1 or TRBD2 (5 bases each). The CDR3 length is 17 residues. V was trimmed by 0 bases and J by 4 bases, leaving 18 bases between them. Germline V gene lookup returns CDR1 LNHNV and CDR2 YYDKDF (reference sequence). CDR3 coding DNA: TGTGCCACCAGCAGAGATCGGGGCCTACTTGTTGGAGAGACCCAGTACTTC. Protein sequence: CATSRDRGLLVGETQYF.

The rearrangement links TRBV5-6 to TRBJ2-3; tentatively, D is TRBD1 (6 bases). From germline, CDR1 is SGHDT and CDR2 YYEEEE. The germline V and J ends were trimmed by 4 bases and 6 bases, with 9 bases remaining between them. This CDR3 spans 12 amino acids. CDR3 nucleotide sequence: TGTGCCAGCAGCAGACAGGTTGATACGCAGTATTTT. Translated, it gives CASSRQVDTQYF.

A few counts support this clonotype. The V gene is TRBV20-1, the J gene TRBJ1-5, with 7 bases identical to TRBD1. CDR1 is DFQATT and CDR2 is SNEGSKA in the germline V gene (reference sequence). V shed 3 bases and J 7 bases; nucleotides not matched to a gene: 3. The CDR3 has 12 residues. In DNA form, the CDR3 reads TGCAGTGCTAGGACAGGGTTCCAGCCCCAGCATTTT. This sequence encodes CSARTGFQPQHF.

This clonotype was detected only a few times. The V call is TRBV2, the J call TRBJ2-7; D not resolved. CDR3 length equals 12 residues. Germline V lookup: CDR1 SNHLY, CDR2 FYNNEI. Trimming cost V 7 bases and J 6 bases, with 13 bases left between them. The CDR3 reads CASTFRASEQYF. The CDR3 DNA sequence: TGTGCCAGCACATTCCGGGCCAGCGAGCAGTACTTC.

The table lists this clonotype with a count of one. This chain joins TRBV6-6 and TRBJ1-2; D gene uncertain. Trimming removed 10 bases from V and 3 bases from J, with 15 bases in between. CDR3 length: 13 amino acids. Germline CDR1 MNHNY, CDR2 SVGAGI (reference sequence). CDR3 bases: TGTGCCAAATCGCAAACAGCGGACTATGGCTACACCTTC. It codes for CAKSQTADYGYTF.

This sequence joins TRBV12-3 or TRBV12-4 and TRBJ2-3; D perhaps matches TRBD2 (5 bases). This CDR3 comprises 15 residues. Trimming pared 6 bases from V and 1 base from J, leaving 14 bases between. CDR3 coding DNA: TGTGCCAGCAGGAGGGAGAGTGGGGGCACAGATACGCAGTATTTT. It specifies CASRRESGGTDTQYF.

This chain connects TRBV27 to TRBJ2-1; D gene uncertain. The J call may not be correct, given that the DNA end is closer to TRBJ2-7. This CDR3 is built from 15 residues. From germline, CDR1 is MNHEY and CDR2 SMNVEV (reference sequence). The CDR3 DNA sequence: TGTGCCAGCAGCCCAGGATTGGGCATCTCCTACGAGCAGTACGTC. Its protein product is CASSPGLGISYEQYV.

This clonotype occurred a few times. This sequence joins TRBV27 and TRBJ1-5; D is undetermined. Germline CDR1 reads MNHEY; CDR2 reads SMNVEV (reference sequence). V lost 5 bases to trimming and J lost 2 bases, with 10 bases between them. This CDR3 has 14 amino acids. As DNA, the CDR3 is TGTGCCAGCAGTAGATGGGTAGGCAATCAGCCCCAGCATTTT. It yields the protein CASSRWVGNQPQHF.

This chain links TRBV5-1 with TRBJ2-1; D remains ambiguous. The V gene's germline CDR1 is SGHRS and CDR2 YFSETQ. The CDR3 has 13 residues. Trimming took 1 base from V and 6 from J, leaving 8 bases between them. The CDR3 spells CASSLLGTNEQFF. CDR3 nucleotide sequence: TGCGCCAGCAGCTTGCTAGGCACCAATGAGCAGTTCTTC. Drawing the rest from reference TRBV5-1 and TRBJ2-1, the complete variable domain is KAGVTQTPRYLIKTRGQQVTLSCSPISGHRSVSWYQQTPGQGLQFLFEYFSETQRNKGNFPGRFSGRQFSNSRSEMNVSTLELGDSALYLCASSLLGTNEQFFGPGTRLTVL.

The chain recombines TRBV25-1 with TRBJ2-1; 9 bases match TRBD2. This CDR3 has 15 residues. Germline V lookup: CDR1 MGHDK, CDR2 SYGVNS. V dropped 3 bases and J dropped 4; count of bases not matched to a gene: 4. The CDR3 sequence: CASSEGLARYNEQFF. The DNA for the CDR3 is TGTGCCAGCAGTGAGGGACTAGCAAGATACAATGAGCAGTTCTTC.